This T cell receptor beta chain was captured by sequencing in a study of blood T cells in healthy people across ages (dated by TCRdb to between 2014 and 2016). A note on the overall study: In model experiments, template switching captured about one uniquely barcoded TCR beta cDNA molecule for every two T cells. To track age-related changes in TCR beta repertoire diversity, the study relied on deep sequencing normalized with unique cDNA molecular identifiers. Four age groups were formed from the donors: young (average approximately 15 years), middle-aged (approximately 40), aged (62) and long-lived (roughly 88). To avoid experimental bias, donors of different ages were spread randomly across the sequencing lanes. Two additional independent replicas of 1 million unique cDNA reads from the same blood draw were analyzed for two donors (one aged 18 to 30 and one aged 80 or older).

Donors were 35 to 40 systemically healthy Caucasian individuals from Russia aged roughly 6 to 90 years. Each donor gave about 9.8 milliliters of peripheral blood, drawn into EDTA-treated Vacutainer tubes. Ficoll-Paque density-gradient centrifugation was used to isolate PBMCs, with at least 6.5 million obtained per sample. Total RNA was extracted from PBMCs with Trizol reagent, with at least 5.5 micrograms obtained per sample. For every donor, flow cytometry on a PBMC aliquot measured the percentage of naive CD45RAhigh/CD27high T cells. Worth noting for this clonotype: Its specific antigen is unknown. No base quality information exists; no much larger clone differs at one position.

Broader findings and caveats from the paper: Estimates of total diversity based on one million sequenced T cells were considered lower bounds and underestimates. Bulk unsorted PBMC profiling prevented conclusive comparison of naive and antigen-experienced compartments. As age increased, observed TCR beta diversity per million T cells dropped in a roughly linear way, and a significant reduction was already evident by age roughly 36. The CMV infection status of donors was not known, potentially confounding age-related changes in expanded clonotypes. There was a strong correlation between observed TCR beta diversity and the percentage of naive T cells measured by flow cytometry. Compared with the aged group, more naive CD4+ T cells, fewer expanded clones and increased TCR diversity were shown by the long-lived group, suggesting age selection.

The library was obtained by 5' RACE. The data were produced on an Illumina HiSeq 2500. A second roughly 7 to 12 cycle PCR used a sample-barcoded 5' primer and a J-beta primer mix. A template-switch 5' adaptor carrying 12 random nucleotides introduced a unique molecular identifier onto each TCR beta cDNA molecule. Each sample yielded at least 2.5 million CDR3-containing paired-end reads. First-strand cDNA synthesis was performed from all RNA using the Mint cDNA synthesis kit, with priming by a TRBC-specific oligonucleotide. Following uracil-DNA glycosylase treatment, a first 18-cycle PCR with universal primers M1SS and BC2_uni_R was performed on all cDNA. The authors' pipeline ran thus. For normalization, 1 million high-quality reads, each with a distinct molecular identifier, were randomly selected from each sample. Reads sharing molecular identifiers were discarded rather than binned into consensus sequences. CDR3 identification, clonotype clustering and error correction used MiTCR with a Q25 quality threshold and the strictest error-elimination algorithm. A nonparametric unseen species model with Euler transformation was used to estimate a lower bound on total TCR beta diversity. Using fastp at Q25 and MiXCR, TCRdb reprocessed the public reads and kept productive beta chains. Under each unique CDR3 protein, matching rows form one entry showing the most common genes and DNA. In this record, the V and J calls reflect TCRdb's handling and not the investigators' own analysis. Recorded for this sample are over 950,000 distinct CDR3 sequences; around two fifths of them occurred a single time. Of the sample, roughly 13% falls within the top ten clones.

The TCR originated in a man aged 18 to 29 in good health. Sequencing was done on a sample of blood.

The nucleotide sequence is TGTGCCAGCAGTTTATCGAGGGCGGGGGCCCACAATGAGCAGTTCTTC. It translates to CASSLSRAGAHNEQFF. This receptor chain uses TRBV27 and TRBJ2-1; tentative D gene TRBD2, with 7 bases matching. The CDR1 and CDR2 encoded by the germline V gene (reference sequence) are MNHEY and SMNVEV. V and J lose 0 bases and 5 bases, and a span of 14 bases separates them. Inclusive of the bounding cysteine and phenylalanine, the CDR3 is 16 residues long. Solely the CDR3 DNA is kept, with 48 bases framed from the first base.